Reported below is one TCR beta chain. This entry is derived from a study of T cell responses to AZD1222 COVID-19 vaccine. V lost 0 bases to trimming and J lost 0 bases, with 6 bases between them. Germline-derived CDR1 and CDR2 are SGHNT and YYREEE (reference sequence). This CDR3 is built from 14 residues. Produced via immunoSEQ multiplex PCR; TCRdb's table is partial and in-frame only. This table holds over 100,000 clones, 85% to 95% found once. The chain couples TRBV5-4 to TRBJ1-2; D is unresolved. The TCR sequence derives from an adult in good health. Specimen: peripheral blood, collected on day 0 of AZD1222 vaccination. The CDR3 DNA sequence: TGTGCCAGCAGCTTGGAGCGAGCTAACTATGGCTACACCTTC. As protein: CASSLERANYGYTF.